These 13 T cell receptor beta chains share one sample of origin, sequenced in a study of T cells in Graves' hyperthyroidism and ophthalmopathy (dated by TCRdb to the late 2010s). Receptors were amplified or captured by multiplex PCR. TCRdb names Illumina HiSeq 2000 as the instrument used. The TCR beta CDR3 regions were amplified from RNA transcripts. The first round of RT-PCR for the TCR CDR3 was performed with the HTBI primer set and the Qiagen OneStep RT-PCR kit. TCRdb reanalyzed the raw reads on its own, using fastp at Q25 for trimming and MiXCR for clone calling, and kept in-frame beta chains. One record per CDR3 amino acid sequence lists the most common genes and DNA. In all, the sample holds 490,000 or so distinct CDR3 sequences, and roughly 16% of those were seen once. Over 25% of the sample is in the top ten clones. Sample: blood. The receptor source for this set is a woman between 25 and 40 years old with Graves' ophthalmopathy.

The chain couples TRBV18 to TRBJ2-5; no clear D gene. Germline V CDR1 and CDR2: KGHSH, LQKENI. The CDR3 extends over 13 amino acids. V was trimmed by 4 bases and J by 2 bases, leaving 8 bases between them. CDR3 sequence reads: CASSRARQETQYF. Written as DNA, the CDR3 is TGTGCCAGCTCACGCGCCAGGCAAGAGACCCAGTACTTC.

The V and J genes are TRBV24-1 and TRBJ2-3; D is perhaps TRBD1 (6 bases). The germline V gene has CDR1 KGHDR and CDR2 SFDVKD. V was cut by 0 bases and J by 2 bases, with 20 bases left in between. This CDR3 contains 19 residues. The CDR3 loop reads CATSDLLFWGRGHTDTQYF. CDR3 nucleotide sequence: TGTGCCACCAGTGATTTGTTATTTTGGGGGCGAGGGCACACAGATACGCAGTATTTT.

This clonotype was observed at least ten times. A read error may produce the germline difference seen at one junction end. The genes are TRBV5-1 and TRBJ2-1, with D perhaps TRBD1 (6 bases). This CDR3 region has 14 residues. Germline V gene data show CDR1 as SGHRS and CDR2 as YFSETQ. The CDR3 coding sequence is TGCACCAGCTCCCTTCTCGAGGGGGAGAATGAGCAGTTCTTC. Protein sequence: CTSSLLEGENEQFF.

This clonotype was detected ten times or more. This chain links TRBV20-1 with TRBJ2-7, with no clear D. CDR1 is DFQATT and CDR2 is SNEGSKA in the germline V gene (reference sequence). The CDR3 is made up of 13 amino acids. V was pared by 0 bases and J by 2 bases, with 8 bases between. CDR3 coding DNA: TGCAGTGCTAGAGATCTCGAGGCCTACGAGCAGTACTTC. Its translation is CSARDLEAYEQYF.

The rearrangement uses TRBV20-1 and TRBJ2-3; no clear D gene. V shed 0 bases and J shed 0 bases, with 7 bases lying between them. Germline V CDR1 and CDR2: DFQATT, SNEGSKA (reference sequence). This CDR3 is 14 amino acids long. CDR3 protein: CSARDWSSTDTQYF. The CDR3 DNA sequence: TGCAGTGCTAGAGATTGGTCTAGCACAGATACGCAGTATTTT.

In its sample, this clonotype was seen many times. The chain joins TRBV11-3 to TRBJ2-2, with D perhaps matching TRBD1 or TRBD2 (5 bases each). The CDR3 spans 16 residues. V lost 0 bases, J lost 3 bases, and 11 bases lay in between. Germline V CDR1 and CDR2: SGHNT, YENEEA. CDR3 loop: CASSLDPGTYTGELFF. The DNA of the CDR3 is TGTGCCAGCAGCTTAGACCCCGGGACGTACACCGGGGAGCTGTTTTTT.

This clonotype has just a few counts. The V call is TRBV20-1, the J call TRBJ2-7; D assignment may be TRBD1 or TRBD2 (5 bases each). Germline-derived CDR1 and CDR2 are DFQATT and SNEGSKA (reference sequence). CDR3 length equals 14 residues. V shed 3 bases and J shed 6 bases, with 18 bases lying between them. CDR3 sequence (DNA): TGCAGTGCTAGGGGAGCGGTGGGGACCTGCGAGCAGTACTTC. Residues: CSARGAVGTCEQYF.

The chain carries TRBV5-8 and TRBJ2-7; the match to TRBD2 covers 9 bases. This CDR3 has 15 residues. Germline values: CDR1 SGHTS, CDR2 YDEGEE. The V gene end was trimmed by 0 bases and the J gene end by 1 base; junction bases not matched to a gene: 2. CDR3 nucleotide sequence: TGTGCCAGCAGCTTGGGTAGCGGGAGTTCCTACGAGCAGTACTTC. Its translation is CASSLGSGSSYEQYF.

The V call is TRBV14, the J call TRBJ2-7, with 7 positions matching TRBD2. The germline CDR1 and CDR2 sequences are SGHDN and FVKESK. Trimming removed 4 bases from V and 7 bases from J; junction bases left unmatched: 13. CDR3 length: 15 amino acids. The CDR3 reads CASSPSGSWAYEQYF. CDR3 nucleotide sequence: TGTGCCAGCAGCCCTAGCGGCTCCTGGGCGTATGAGCAGTACTTC.

V is TRBV28 and J is TRBJ1-2; D remains ambiguous. CDR3 length: 12 residues. Germline V lookup: CDR1 MDHEN, CDR2 SYDVKM. V was clipped by 3 bases and J by 4 bases, with 6 bases between them. The CDR3 loop is CASSLSGYGYTF. The CDR3 nucleotides are TGTGCCAGCAGTTTGAGCGGCTATGGCTACACCTTC.

The chain has TRBV7-2 and TRBJ1-5, with D uncertain. Deletions cut 4 bases from V and 6 bases from J, with 10 bases between. The germline V gene encodes CDR1 SGHTA and CDR2 FQGNSA. The CDR3 is 13 residues long. The CDR3 loop reads CASSSVSGQPQHF. For the CDR3, the DNA is TGTGCCAGCAGCTCCGTCTCAGGTCAGCCCCAGCATTTT.

This clonotype was picked up many times. The chain employs TRBV10-1 and TRBJ2-1, with D uncertain. This CDR3 is built from 14 residues. Germline-derived CDR1 and CDR2 are WNHNN and SYGVQD (reference sequence). V lost 2 bases to trimming and J lost 6 bases, with 11 bases between them. CDR3: CASSEELPANEQFF. CDR3 nucleotide sequence: TGCGCCAGCAGTGAGGAGCTGCCGGCCAATGAGCAGTTCTTC.

This clonotype was recorded many times. This chain links TRBV30 with TRBJ2-1, with 9 bases lining up with TRBD1. The V segment lost 2 bases and the J segment 7 bases; nucleotides outside the gene matches: 6. The CDR3 length is 14 residues. In germline, CDR1 is GTSNPN, CDR2 SVGIG (reference sequence). The CDR3 sequence: CAWSLGQGVNEQFF. CDR3 nucleotide sequence: TGTGCCTGGAGTTTGGGACAGGGTGTAAATGAGCAGTTCTTC.